This TCR beta chain was profiled in a study of cytomegalovirus exposure and HLA in healthy donors. The wider study: Unique TCRs numbering roughly 80 million, obtained from HLA-typed donors, made up an early data release. Study outcomes and limitations: Among donors in an Asian-associated ancestry cluster, a later analysis reportedly found fewer N-insertions than the roughly 730-donor mean.

The PCR was carried out with 60 Vbeta primers and 13 Jbeta primers. Here immunoSEQ multiplex PCR was the method, and the copy in TCRdb shows in-frame clones only, minus some. The sample holds some 150,000 clones, approximately 80% seen once. Regarding this clone: Its cognate antigen is unknown.

Germline CDR1 reads SEHNR; CDR2 reads FQNEAQ (reference sequence). The V end lost 5 bases, the J end lost 0 bases, and 15 bases lay between the germline ends. The CDR3 length is 16 residues. The source is a man aged 50 to 59 in good health and CMV-seropositive. Sequenced sample: PBMCs. The chain recombines TRBV7-9 with TRBJ2-3; TRBD2 is a possible D gene (5 bases). The CDR3 coding sequence is TGTGCCAGCAGCGATCGGGGAGCACCTAGCACAGATACGCAGTATTTT. Amino acid sequence: CASSDRGAPSTDTQYF. Full variable domain (outside the CDR3, taken from reference TRBV7-9 and TRBJ2-3): DTGVSQNPRHKITKRGQNVTFRCDPISEHNRLYWYRQTLGQGPEFLTYFQNEAQLEKSRLLSDRFSAERPKGSFSTLEIQRTEQGDSAMYLCASSDRGAPSTDTQYFGPGTRLTVL.